This entry concerns a single T cell receptor beta chain. These data come from a study of T cell responses to AZD1222 COVID-19 vaccine. There are 15 residues in the CDR3. Trimming took 4 bases from V and 0 from J, leaving 9 bases between them. The germline gives CDR1 LNHDA, CDR2 SQIVND (reference sequence). The assay was immunoSEQ multiplex PCR, and TCRdb's table has in-frame clones only and misses some. The sample has over 130,000 clones; 80% to 95% are singletons. This material consisted of peripheral blood, taken 28 days after the second AZD1222 dose. The V call is TRBV19, the J call TRBJ2-2; D may be TRBD1 or TRBD2 (5 bases each). The origin of this receptor is an adult who received the AZD1222 COVID-19 vaccine. The CDR3 here is CASSTGPANTGELFF. The CDR3 region has the DNA TGTGCCAGTAGTACGGGACCGGCGAACACCGGGGAGCTGTTTTTT. Combining the CDR3 with reference TRBV19 and TRBJ2-2 gives the whole variable domain DGGITQSPKYLFRKEGQNVTLSCEQNLNHDAMYWYRQDPGQGLRLIYYSQIVNDFQKGDIAEGYSVSREKKESFPLTVTSAQKNPTAFYLCASSTGPANTGELFFGEGSRLTVL.